Presented here are 16 T cell receptor beta chains from one specimen sequenced in a study of shared clonotypes between healthy human individuals. Naive CD8 cells were CD45RO-negative, positively selected for CCR7, excluding terminally differentiated effector memory CD45RA+ cells. TCRdb's copy holds only in-frame clones and misses some; the assay was immunoSEQ multiplex PCR. The sample has roughly 570,000 clones; 95% to 98% are singletons. Sequences were obtained from naive CD8+ T cells sorted from blood. The receptors derive from a man aged 25-40 years in good health.

V is TRBV5-1 and J is TRBJ2-7; a possible D gene is TRBD2 (6 bases). V was clipped by 4 bases and J by 3 bases, with 11 bases between them. The CDR3 is 13 amino acids. CDR1 and CDR2 from the germline V gene are SGHRS and YFSETQ. DNA of the CDR3: TGCGCCAGCAGCCCCTGGACTAACTACGAGCAGTACTTC. Protein: CASSPWTNYEQYF.

CDR3 sequence: CASWEFSYEQYF. In DNA form, the CDR3 reads TGTGCCAGCTGGGAGTTCTCCTACGAGCAGTACTTC. This chain connects TRBV2 to TRBJ2-7, with D possibly being TRBD2 (5 bases). V lost 8 bases, J lost 0 bases, and 8 bases lay in between. CDR1 SNHLY and CDR2 FYNNEI come from the germline V gene. The CDR3 spans 12 residues.

Regarding this clone: The same CDR3 is also encoded by other DNA sequences in this sample. Here the CDR3 DNA reads TGTGCCACCAGCCGGGACAGGGGCAATCAGCCCCAGCATTTT. Protein sequence: CATSRDRGNQPQHF. V and J are TRBV15 and TRBJ1-5; 9 bases align to TRBD1. Germline loops: CDR1 LNHNV, CDR2 YYDKDF (reference sequence). V lost 5 bases and J lost 2; bases outside the gene matches: 1. The CDR3 is 14 residues long.

This clone was seen a single time. The CDR3 reads CASSVVGGAGGFNEQFF. The CDR3 nucleotides read TGTGCCAGCAGCGTAGTAGGTGGGGCGGGAGGGTTCAATGAGCAGTTCTTC. The J gene is TRBJ2-1, the V gene TRBV9; 9 nucleotides line up with TRBD2. V was clipped by 0 bases and J by 6 bases; unmatched bases: 10. Per the germline V gene, CDR1 is SGDLS and CDR2 is YYNGEE. This CDR3 spans 17 amino acids.

The rearrangement links TRBV7-6 to TRBJ1-1; the match to TRBD1 covers 8 bases. J gave up 10 bases and V 3 bases, and 10 bases lay outside the gene matches. CDR1 is SGHVS, CDR2 FNYEAQ, per germline. The CDR3 totals 14 residues. CDR3 DNA: TGTGCCAGCAGCTTCGGGACAGGCCTTCAGCGAGCTTTCTTT. It translates to CASSFGTGLQRAFF.

This sequence joins TRBV27 and TRBJ1-2; D remains ambiguous. Germline V gene sequence: CDR1 MNHEY, CDR2 SMNVEV (reference sequence). V was trimmed by 8 bases and J by 9 bases, leaving 13 bases between them. This CDR3 is 11 amino acids long. CDR3 in amino acids: CASGTDHSYTF. The CDR3 DNA reads TGTGCCAGCGGAACGGACCATAGCTACACCTTC.

Of note for this clone: Other DNA sequences within the sample encode an identical CDR3. The chain couples TRBV14 to TRBJ2-7; a possible D gene is TRBD1 (5 bases). Looked up from germline, CDR1 is SGHDN and CDR2 is FVKESK. The V gene lost 4 bases and the J gene lost 3 bases, with 7 bases spanning the gap. CDR3 length equals 12 residues. CDR3 nucleotides: TGTGCCAGCAGCCCTCAGGGCTACGAGCAGTACTTC. Translating it yields CASSPQGYEQYF.

The CDR3 protein is CASSPDRNNEKLFF. CDR3 DNA sequence: TGTGCCAGCAGCCCCGACAGGAATAATGAAAAACTGTTTTTT. The rearrangement links TRBV7-9 to TRBJ1-4, with a tentative D call TRBD1 (6 bases). This CDR3 region has 14 residues. CDR1 is SEHNR and CDR2 is FQNEAQ in the germline V gene (reference sequence). Trimming stripped 5 bases from V and 4 bases from J, with 11 bases between.

The chain uses TRBV7-9 and TRBJ2-5; no definite D call. V was shortened by 7 bases and J by 2 bases, with 14 bases between the two germline ends. The CDR3 spans 14 residues. Germline assignment: CDR1 SEHNR and CDR2 FQNEAQ (reference sequence). Written as DNA, the CDR3 is TGTGCCAGCACTACCCCCCGGCCTCAAGAGACCCAGTACTTC. The encoded protein is CASTTPRPQETQYF.

This chain uses TRBV6-5 with TRBJ1-4; TRBD1 is a possible D gene (5 bases). V shed 5 bases and J shed 6 bases, with 16 bases lying between them. This CDR3 has 15 residues. Germline loops: CDR1 MNHEY, CDR2 SVGAGI. The CDR3 DNA reads as TGTGCCAGCAGTCCAGAGACGGGGCGGGATGAAAAACTGTTTTTT. Translation: CASSPETGRDEKLFF.

This clone was detected only once. The rearrangement joins TRBV4-1 to TRBJ1-1; 8 bases align to TRBD1. After removal of 4 bases from V and 4 bases from J, the junction contained 5 bases not matched to a gene. Germline V gene lookup returns CDR1 MGHRA and CDR2 YSYEKL. The CDR3 contains 14 residues. The CDR3 DNA sequence: TGCGCCAGCAGCCCTCGGACAGGGAGCACTGAAGCTTTCTTT. Its protein is CASSPRTGSTEAFF.

This clone was recorded only once. The chain couples TRBV18 to TRBJ2-5; the match to TRBD2 covers 12 bases. Germline V gene lookup returns CDR1 KGHSH and CDR2 LQKENI. CDR3 size: 17 residues. J was trimmed by 2 bases and V by 0 bases; bases with no gene match: 4. The CDR3 sequence is CASSPPTSGRSQETQYF. CDR3 DNA: TGTGCCAGCTCACCACCGACTAGCGGGAGATCTCAAGAGACCCAGTACTTC. Looking up the rest from reference TRBV18 and TRBJ2-5 gives the full variable domain: NAGVMQNPRHLVRRRGQEARLRCSPMKGHSHVYWYRQLPEEGLKFMVYLQKENIIDESGMPKERFSAEFPKEGPSILRIQQVVRGDSAAYFCASSPPTSGRSQETQYFGPGTRLLVL.

V and J are TRBV18 and TRBJ2-1, with TRBD1 identical over 9 bases. This CDR3 is built from 16 residues. CDR1 and CDR2 (germline): KGHSH, LQKENI. V was clipped by 3 bases and J by 7 bases; unmatched bases: 10. CDR3 residues: CASSPDRDRVVNEQFF. DNA of the CDR3: TGTGCCAGCTCACCGGACCGGGACAGGGTTGTAAATGAGCAGTTCTTC.

The chain has TRBV6-1 and TRBJ2-3; TRBD2 is a possible D gene (5 bases). Trimming removed 2 bases from V and 6 bases from J, with 12 bases in between. CDR3 size: 14 residues. Looked up from germline, CDR1 is MNHNS and CDR2 is SASEGT. CDR3 in DNA: TGTGCCAGCAGTGAAATGCCCCCGGGGGATACGCAGTATTTT. It codes for CASSEMPPGDTQYF.

This chain connects TRBV5-1 to TRBJ1-2, with unresolved D. The CDR3 covers 13 residues. Germline loops: CDR1 SGHRS, CDR2 YFSETQ. Between the trimmed V and J ends, which lost 0 bases and 9 bases, there was a span of 12 bases. The CDR3 region has the DNA TGCGCCAGCAGCTTGGGAGGGTTGAGGAGCTACACCTTC. Its protein is CASSLGGLRSYTF.

The gene calls are TRBV5-4 and TRBJ2-1, with TRBD1 identical over 9 bases. The CDR3 is 12 residues long. V dropped 10 bases and J dropped 6; count of bases not matched to a gene: 5. CDR1 SGHNT and CDR2 YYREEE come from the germline V gene (reference sequence). CDR3 protein: CAGTGFGNEQFF. The CDR3 coding sequence is TGTGCCGGGACAGGGTTTGGCAATGAGCAGTTCTTC. Full variable domain (remainder filled in from reference TRBV5-4 and TRBJ2-1): ETGVTQSPTHLIKTRGQQVTLRCSSQSGHNTVSWYQQALGQGPQFIFQYYREEENGRGNFPPRFSGLQFPNYSSELNVNALELDDSALYLCAGTGFGNEQFFGPGTRLTVL.